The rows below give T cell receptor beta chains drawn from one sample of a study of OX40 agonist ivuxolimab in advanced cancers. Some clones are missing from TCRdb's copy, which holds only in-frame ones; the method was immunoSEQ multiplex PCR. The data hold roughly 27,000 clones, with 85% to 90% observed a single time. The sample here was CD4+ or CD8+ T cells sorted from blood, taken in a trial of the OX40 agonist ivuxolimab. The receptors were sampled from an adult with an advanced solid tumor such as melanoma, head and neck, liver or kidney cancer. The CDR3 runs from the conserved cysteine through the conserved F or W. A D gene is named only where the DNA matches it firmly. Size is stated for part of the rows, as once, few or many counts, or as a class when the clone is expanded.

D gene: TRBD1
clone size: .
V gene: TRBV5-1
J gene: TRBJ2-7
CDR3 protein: CASSNPGQNEQYF
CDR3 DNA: TGCGCCAGCAGCAACCCGGGACAGAACGAGCAGTACTTC

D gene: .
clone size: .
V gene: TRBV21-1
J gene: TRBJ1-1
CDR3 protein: CASSKPDRAWKNTEAFF
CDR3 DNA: TGTGCCAGCAGCAAACCTGACAGGGCCTGGAAGAACACTGAAGCTTTCTTT

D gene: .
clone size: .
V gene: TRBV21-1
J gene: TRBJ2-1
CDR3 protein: CASSKGSRGKLTARDEQFF
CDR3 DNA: TGTGCCAGCAGCAAAGGATCTCGGGGGAAATTAACCGCCAGGGATGAGCAGTTCTTC

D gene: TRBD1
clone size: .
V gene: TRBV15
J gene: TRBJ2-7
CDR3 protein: CATSEGQSSYEQYF
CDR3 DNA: TGTGCCACCAGCGAGGGACAGAGCTCCTACGAGCAGTACTTC

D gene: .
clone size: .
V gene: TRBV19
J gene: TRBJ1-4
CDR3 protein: CASSITLAVATNEKLFF
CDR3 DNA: TGTGCCAGTAGTATAACCCTCGCCGTTGCAACTAATGAAAAACTGTTTTTT

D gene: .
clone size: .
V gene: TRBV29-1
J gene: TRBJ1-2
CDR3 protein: CSVEDHDRLYGYTF
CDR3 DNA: TGCAGCGTTGAAGATCATGACAGGTTGTATGGCTACACCTTC

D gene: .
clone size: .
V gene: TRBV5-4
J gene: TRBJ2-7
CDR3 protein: CASSLGHLYEQYF
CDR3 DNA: TGTGCCAGCAGCTTGGGACACCTCTACGAGCAGTACTTC

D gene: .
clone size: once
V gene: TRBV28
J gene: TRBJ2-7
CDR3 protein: CASTPRLTTYEQYF
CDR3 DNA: TGTGCCAGCACTCCCCGACTGACGACTTACGAGCAGTACTTC

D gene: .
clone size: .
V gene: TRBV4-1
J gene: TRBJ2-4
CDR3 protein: CASSTRTLQYF
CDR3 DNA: TGCGCCAGCAGCACCCGAACTCTTCAGTACTTC

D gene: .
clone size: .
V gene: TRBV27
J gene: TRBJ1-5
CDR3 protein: CASSLGRGQPQHF
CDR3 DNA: TGTGCCAGCAGTTTGGGAAGGGGGCAGCCCCAGCATTTT

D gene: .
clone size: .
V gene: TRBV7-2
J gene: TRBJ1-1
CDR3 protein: CASSLGPQAFF
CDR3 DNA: TGTGCCAGCAGCTTGGGCCCCCAAGCTTTCTTT

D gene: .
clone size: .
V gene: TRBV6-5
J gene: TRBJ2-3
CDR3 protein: CASSYRTEYTDTQYF
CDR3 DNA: TGTGCCAGCAGTTACAGGACAGAGTACACAGATACGCAGTATTTT

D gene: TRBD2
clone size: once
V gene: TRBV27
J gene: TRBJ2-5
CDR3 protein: CASSLSQRGIQETQYF
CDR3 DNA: TGTGCCAGCAGTTTATCCCAGCGGGGGATACAAGAGACCCAGTACTTC

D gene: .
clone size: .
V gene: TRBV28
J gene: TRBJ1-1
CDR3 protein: CASNTGRWNTEAFF
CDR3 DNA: TGTGCCAGCAATACGGGACGGTGGAACACTGAAGCTTTCTTT

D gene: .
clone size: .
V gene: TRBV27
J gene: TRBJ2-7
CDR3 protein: CASSWDGTYEQYF
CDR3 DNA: TGTGCCAGCAGTTGGGACGGAACCTACGAGCAGTACTTC

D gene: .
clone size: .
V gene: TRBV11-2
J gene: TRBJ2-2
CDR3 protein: CASSFGQNTGELFF
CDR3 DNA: TGTGCCAGCAGCTTCGGGCAGAACACCGGGGAGCTGTTTTTT

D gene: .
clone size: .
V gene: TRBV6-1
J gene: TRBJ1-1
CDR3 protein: CASRSSWGFEAFF
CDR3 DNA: TGTGCCAGCAGATCCAGCTGGGGGTTTGAAGCTTTCTTT

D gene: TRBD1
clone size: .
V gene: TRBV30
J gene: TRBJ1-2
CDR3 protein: CAWSLDRDGYTF
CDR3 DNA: TGTGCCTGGAGTTTGGACAGGGATGGCTACACCTTC

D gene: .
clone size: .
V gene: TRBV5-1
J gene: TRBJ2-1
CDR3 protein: CASSLSGFYNEQFF
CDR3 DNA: TGCGCCAGCAGCCTAAGTGGGTTTTACAATGAGCAGTTCTTC

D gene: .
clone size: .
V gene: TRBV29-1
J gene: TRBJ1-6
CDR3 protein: CSVVSEDSPLHF
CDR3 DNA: TGCAGCGTTGTATCTGAGGATTCACCCCTCCACTTT

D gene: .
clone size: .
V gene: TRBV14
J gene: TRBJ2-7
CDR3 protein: CASSPGTIYYEQYF
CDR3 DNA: TGTGCCAGCAGTCCCGGGACCATTTACTACGAGCAGTACTTC

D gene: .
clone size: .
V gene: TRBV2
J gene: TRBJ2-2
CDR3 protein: CASSPIAETNTGELFF
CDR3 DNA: TGTGCCAGCAGCCCAATAGCGGAAACGAACACCGGGGAGCTGTTTTTT

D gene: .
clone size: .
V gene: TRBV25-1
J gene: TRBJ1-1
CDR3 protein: CASSRGQAFF
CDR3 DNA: TGTGCCAGCAGTAGAGGTCAAGCTTTCTTT

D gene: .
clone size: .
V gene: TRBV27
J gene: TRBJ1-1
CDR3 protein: CASSFRSLGTEAFF
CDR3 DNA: TGTGCCAGCAGTTTCCGGAGCCTCGGGACTGAAGCTTTCTTT

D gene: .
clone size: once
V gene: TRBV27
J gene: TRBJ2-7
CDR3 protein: CASSSGAVSYEQYF
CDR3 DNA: TGTGCCAGCAGTTCGGGGGCCGTATCCTACGAGCAGTACTTC

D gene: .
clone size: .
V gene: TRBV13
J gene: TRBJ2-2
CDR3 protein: CASSQRRANTGELFF
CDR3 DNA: TGTGCCAGCAGCCAAAGAAGAGCGAACACCGGGGAGCTGTTTTTT

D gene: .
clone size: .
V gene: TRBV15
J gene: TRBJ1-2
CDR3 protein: CATSTGPSNYGYTF
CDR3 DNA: TGTGCCACCAGCACAGGACCTAGTAACTATGGCTACACCTTC

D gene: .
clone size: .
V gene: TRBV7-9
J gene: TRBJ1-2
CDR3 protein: CASSLNSVDSYGYTF
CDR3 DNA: TGTGCCAGCAGCTTAAATTCTGTAGATAGCTATGGCTACACCTTC

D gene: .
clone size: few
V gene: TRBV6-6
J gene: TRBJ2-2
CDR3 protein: CASRATLTGELFF
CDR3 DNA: TGTGCCAGCAGGGCGACACTCACCGGGGAGCTGTTTTTT

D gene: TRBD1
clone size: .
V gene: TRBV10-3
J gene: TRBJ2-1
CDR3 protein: CAIFSGTALYNEQFF
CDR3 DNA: TGTGCCATCTTTAGTGGGACAGCCCTTTACAATGAGCAGTTCTTC

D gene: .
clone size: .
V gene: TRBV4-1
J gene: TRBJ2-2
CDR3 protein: CASSQAFNTGELFF
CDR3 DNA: TGCGCCAGCAGCCAGGCCTTTAACACCGGGGAGCTGTTTTTT

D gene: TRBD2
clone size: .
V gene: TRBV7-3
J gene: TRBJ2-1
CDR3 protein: CASSLGLAGRNEQFF
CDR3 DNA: TGTGCCAGCAGCTTAGGGCTAGCGGGGCGCAATGAGCAGTTCTTC

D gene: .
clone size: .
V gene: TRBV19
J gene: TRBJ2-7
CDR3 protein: CASSIGFGGTPAYEQYF
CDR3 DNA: TGTGCCAGTAGTATCGGTTTTGGGGGGACACCAGCCTACGAGCAGTACTTC

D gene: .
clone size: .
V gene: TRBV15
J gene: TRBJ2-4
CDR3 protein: CATSRELGKNIQYF
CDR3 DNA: TGTGCCACCAGCAGAGAGTTGGGAAAAAACATTCAGTACTTC

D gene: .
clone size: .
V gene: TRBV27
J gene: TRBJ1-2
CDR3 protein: CASSPNAQVYGYTF
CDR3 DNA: TGTGCCAGCAGTCCAAACGCTCAGGTCTATGGCTACACCTTC

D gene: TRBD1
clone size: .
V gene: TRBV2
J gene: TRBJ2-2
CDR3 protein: CASSTTGQGDAGELFF
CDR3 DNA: TGTGCCAGCAGTACGACGGGACAGGGTGACGCCGGGGAGCTGTTTTTT

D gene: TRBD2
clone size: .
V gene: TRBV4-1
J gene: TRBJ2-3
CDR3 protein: CASSQASAGGPTDTQYF
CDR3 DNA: TGCGCCAGCAGCCAAGCTTCAGCGGGGGGGCCGACAGATACGCAGTATTTT

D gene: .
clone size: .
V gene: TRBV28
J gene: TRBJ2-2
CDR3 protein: CASSPGVTGELFF
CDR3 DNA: TGTGCCAGCAGCCCAGGGGTCACCGGGGAGCTGTTTTTT

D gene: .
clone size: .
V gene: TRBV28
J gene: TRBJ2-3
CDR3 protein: CASSSLGYTSTDTQYF
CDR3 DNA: TGTGCCAGCAGTTCCCTGGGATATACGTCCACAGATACGCAGTATTTT

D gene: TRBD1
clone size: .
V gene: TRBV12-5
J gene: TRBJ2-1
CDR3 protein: CASGSTGTVLGNEQFF
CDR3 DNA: TGTGCTAGTGGTTCGACCGGGACAGTCTTGGGGAATGAGCAGTTCTTC

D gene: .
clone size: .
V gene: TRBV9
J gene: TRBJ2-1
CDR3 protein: CASSVEGIYNEQFF
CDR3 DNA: TGTGCCAGCAGCGTAGAAGGGATCTACAATGAGCAGTTCTTC

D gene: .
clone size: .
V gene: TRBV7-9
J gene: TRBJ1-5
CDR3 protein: CASRGGGPQHF
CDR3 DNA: TGTGCCAGCAGGGGGGGTGGGCCCCAGCATTTT

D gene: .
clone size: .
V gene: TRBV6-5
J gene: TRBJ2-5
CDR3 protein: CASSRLGETQYF
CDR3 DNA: TGTGCCAGCAGCCGACTCGGAGAGACCCAGTACTTC

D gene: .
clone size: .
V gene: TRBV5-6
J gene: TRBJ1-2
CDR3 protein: CASSLKGFYGYTF
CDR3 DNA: TGTGCCAGCAGCTTGAAAGGGTTCTATGGCTACACCTTC

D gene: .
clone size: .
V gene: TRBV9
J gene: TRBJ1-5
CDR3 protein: CASSVDGLNQPQHF
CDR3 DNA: TGTGCCAGCAGCGTAGACGGCTTGAACCAGCCCCAGCATTTT

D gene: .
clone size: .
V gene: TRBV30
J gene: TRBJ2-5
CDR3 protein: CAWSAGAPQETQYF
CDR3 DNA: TGTGCCTGGAGTGCGGGGGCACCTCAAGAGACCCAGTACTTC

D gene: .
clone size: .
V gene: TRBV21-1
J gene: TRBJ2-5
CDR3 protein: CASSPPGTREETQYF
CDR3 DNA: TGTGCCAGCAGCCCTCCCGGGACTAGAGAAGAGACCCAGTACTTC

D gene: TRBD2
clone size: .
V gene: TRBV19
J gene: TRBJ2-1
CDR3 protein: CASSIRFWTSGGRGNEQFF
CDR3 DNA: TGTGCCAGTAGTATCAGGTTCTGGACTAGCGGGGGCAGGGGCAATGAGCAGTTCTTC